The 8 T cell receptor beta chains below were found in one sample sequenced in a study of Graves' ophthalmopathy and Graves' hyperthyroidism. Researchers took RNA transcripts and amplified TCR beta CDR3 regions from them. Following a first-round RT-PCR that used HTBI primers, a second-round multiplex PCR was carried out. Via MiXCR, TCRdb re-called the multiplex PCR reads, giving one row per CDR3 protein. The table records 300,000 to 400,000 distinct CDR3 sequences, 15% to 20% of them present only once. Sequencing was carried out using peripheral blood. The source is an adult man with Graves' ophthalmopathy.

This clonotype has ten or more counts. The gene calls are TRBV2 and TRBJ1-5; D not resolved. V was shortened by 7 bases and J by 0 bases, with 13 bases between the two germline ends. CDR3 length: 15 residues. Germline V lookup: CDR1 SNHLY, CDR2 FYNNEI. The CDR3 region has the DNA TGTGCCAGCAACGTTGAAGGGAGTAGCAATCAGCCCCAGCATTTT. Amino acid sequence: CASNVEGSSNQPQHF.

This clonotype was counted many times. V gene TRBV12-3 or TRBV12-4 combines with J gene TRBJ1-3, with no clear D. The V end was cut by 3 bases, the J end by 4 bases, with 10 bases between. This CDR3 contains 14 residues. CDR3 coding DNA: TGTGCCAGCAGTTTGGCGGGAATAGGAAACACCATATATTTT. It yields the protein CASSLAGIGNTIYF.

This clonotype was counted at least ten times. CDR3: CASAEGPPGTQYF. In DNA form, the CDR3 reads TGTGCCAGCGCAGAGGGCCCGCCGGGGACCCAGTACTTC. J is TRBJ2-5 and V is TRBV6-5; D may be TRBD2 (5 bases). The CDR3 consists of 13 residues. V shed 8 bases and J shed 7 bases, with 17 bases lying between them. Germline values: CDR1 MNHEY, CDR2 SVGAGI.

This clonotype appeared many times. This CDR3 reads CASSRNTLSELFF. The CDR3 DNA sequence: TGCGCCAGCAGCCGAAACACCCTCTCGGAGCTGTTTTTT. This chain uses TRBV5-1 with TRBJ2-2; D is undetermined. The CDR3 length is 13 residues. CDR1 and CDR2 from the germline V gene are SGHRS and YFSETQ. Trimming took off 4 bases at V and 10 bases at J, with 14 bases between the two ends.

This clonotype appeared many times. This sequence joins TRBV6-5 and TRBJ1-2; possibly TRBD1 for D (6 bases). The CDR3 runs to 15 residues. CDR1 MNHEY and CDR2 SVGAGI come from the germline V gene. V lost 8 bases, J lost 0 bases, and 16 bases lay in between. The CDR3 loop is CASAERTAANYGYTF. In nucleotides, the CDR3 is TGTGCCAGCGCGGAGCGGACAGCCGCTAACTATGGCTACACCTTC.

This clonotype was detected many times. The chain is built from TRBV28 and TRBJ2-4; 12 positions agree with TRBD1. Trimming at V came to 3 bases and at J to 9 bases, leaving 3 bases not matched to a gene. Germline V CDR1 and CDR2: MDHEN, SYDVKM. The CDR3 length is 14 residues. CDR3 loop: CASSFEGQGAIQYF. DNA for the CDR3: TGTGCCAGCAGTTTCGAGGGACAGGGGGCCATTCAGTACTTC.

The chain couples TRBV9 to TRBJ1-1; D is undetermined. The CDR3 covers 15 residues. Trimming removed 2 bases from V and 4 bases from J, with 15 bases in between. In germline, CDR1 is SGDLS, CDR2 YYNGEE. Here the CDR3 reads CASSVLGAPGTEAFF. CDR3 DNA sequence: TGTGCCAGCAGCGTCCTGGGAGCCCCGGGCACTGAAGCTTTCTTT.

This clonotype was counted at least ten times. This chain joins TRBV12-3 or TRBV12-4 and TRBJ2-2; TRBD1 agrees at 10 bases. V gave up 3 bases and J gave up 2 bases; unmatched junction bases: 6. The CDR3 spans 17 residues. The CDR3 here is CASSFVGTGANTGELFF. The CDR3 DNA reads TGTGCCAGCAGTTTCGTAGGGACAGGGGCAAACACCGGGGAGCTGTTTTTT.